This entry describes one TCR beta chain. Its antigen is unknown. Per-nucleotide qualities are absent, and no much larger clonotype sits a single base away. The immunoSEQ hsTCRB v3.0 assay was used at survey level resolution to sequence the TRB variable region. TRB sequencing targeted a depth of about 40,000-55,000 T-cell genomes per sample. TRB libraries were pooled and sequenced on an Illumina MiSeq using a v3 150-cycle kit. The study's own analysis went as follows. Repertoire analysis was performed in R inside a reproducible Nextflow workflow that covered QC, data transformation and analysis. Custom analyses were implemented in LymphoSeq2, an R package for AIRR-Seq data exploration. Four samples yielding fewer than 5000 total TRB sequences were excluded, leaving approximately 200 analyzed HIV repertoires. Among the 190 or so HIV repertoires that were kept, roughly 58 were collected before ART initiation and roughly 130 were collected after ART initiation. Repertoires were downsampled to 5000 TRB nucleotide sequences, with summary statistics averaged over 100 downsampling iterations. TRB sequences were retained for analysis only if CDR3 regions of at least seven amino acids were present. Diversity was measured with a Shannon entropy-derived clonality score and the Gini coefficient. In the repertoire networks, any two of the top 5000 CDR3 amino acid sequences were connected whenever the two sequences differed by an edit distance of one. For TRB CDR3 amino acid sequences, antigen specificity groups and MHC restriction were predicted with GLIPH2. To flag known associations with CMV, EBV, HIV or tissue antigens, CDR3 amino acid sequences were compared against VDJdb and McPAS-TCR. Pre-ART, post-ART and control groups were compared with Wilcoxon signed-rank tests and Holm-Bonferroni correction. Not all clones reach the TCRdb copy of this immuneACCESS table, which keeps in-frame sequences only. Checked studies attribute under half of the gap to unresolved V genes and leave the rest unexplained. V, J and clone size reflect that table, while D and trimming were determined from the DNA. This sample gives roughly 16,000 clones in total; more than 80% of them show up just once. The leading ten clones occupy approximately 9.5% of the sample.

This record comes from a study of long-term antiretroviral therapy in people with HIV (dated by TCRdb to between 2020 and 2023). Broadly, across the study: The earliest samples were collected approximately a decade before the 2015 WHO recommendation for immediate ART, a period when ART was typically delayed until CD4 counts fell. This retrospective serial study examined whether starting ART and sustained HIV suppression were associated with changes in the composition and diversity of the TRB repertoire in peripheral blood. A total of under 250 cryopreserved PBMC samples were contributed to the cohort by 30 adults with confirmed HIV infection, with samples collected serially over a mean of about 6 years (range 1-12). About a third of the roughly 30 participants with HIV were female. No cross-contamination during QIAcube processing turned up in test extractions that ran a monoclonal T-cell line alongside 33 polyclonal samples. What the study reported, not specific to this receptor: Unsorted PBMC were profiled instead of sorted CD4+ and CD8+ T cells because pre-ART samples had limited cell numbers. Inferences about post-ART repertoire changes were limited because no data were available on ART adherence, viral resistance or therapy changes. CDR3 length ranges in HIV repertoires were narrower than in controls, and network structure suggested an antigen-experienced repertoire with only a slight naive shift after ART. At every time point, the repertoire was dominated by expanded TRB clones first identified before ART initiation, although this dominance fluctuated and, in many PLHIV, declined after ART. Starting ART was linked to a significant rise in TRB diversity, yet even after long-term ART the diversity remained significantly lower than in transplant donor controls. Because PBMC availability was limited, only the TCR beta chain was sequenced, with no alpha chain pairing. Samples dated from the mid-2000s to the late 2010s, and the ART regimens used may be less effective than current ones.

V loses 4 bases, J loses 6 bases, and the germline ends lie 10 bases apart. There are 13 amino acids in the CDR3, from cysteine to phenylalanine inclusive. The only DNA kept is the CDR3, 39 bases in frame from the first base. The germline V gene yields SGDLS for CDR1 and YYNGEE for CDR2. Participants were included only if at least one PBMC sample before ART initiation and at least two post-ART samples were available. Treatment was received in the United States of America by all participants with HIV. Before DNA extraction, cryopreserved samples of 1-10 million PBMC were thawed and then washed. At the time of the earliest PBMC sample, participants with HIV were aged between about 23 and 55 years. Per participant, PBMC samples came from 1-4 timepoints prior to ART initiation and 2-8 timepoints following ART initiation, for a median of 7 samples. Serial HIV viral load, CD4+ T-cell count, ART history and demographic data were obtained for every participant. A Qiagen kit on a QIAcube was used to extract genomic DNA from unsorted PBMC, with samples processed in batches of 12.

The TCR originated in a young man with HIV. The receptor chain draws on TRBV9 and TRBJ2-2; 6 matching bases give a weak D call of TRBD1. The sample was unsorted PBMCs, taken 0.3 years after starting antiretroviral therapy. The CDR3 reads as follows: CASSSRGPGELFF. The bases read TGTGCCAGCAGCTCCAGGGGTCCCGGGGAGCTGTTTTTT.